The rows below give T cell receptor beta chains drawn from one sample of a study of blood T cell repertoires in COVID-19. Clones were sequenced by immunoSEQ multiplex PCR, and TCRdb holds only the in-frame ones, with some missing. The sample holds hundreds of thousands of clones, roughly 91% seen once. The sample taken for sequencing was PBMCs or T cells enriched from blood (not recorded which). Source of these receptors: a woman aged 25 to 39 who had recovered from COVID-19. The CDR3 runs from the conserved cysteine through the conserved F or W. D genes are given only for firm matches. Some rows mark clone size as missing; the rest say once, few, many or name a class of expanded clone.

>TRBJ2-3|.|TRBV18|.
CASSPPRGEDRSDTQYF
TGTGCCAGCTCACCACCGAGAGGGGAGGACCGCTCTGATACGCAGTATTTT
>TRBJ2-7|many|TRBV5-6|.
CASSSANLLYEQYF
TGTGCCAGCAGCTCCGCGAACTTGCTCTACGAGCAGTACTTC
>TRBJ2-1|.|TRBV15|.
CATSRDRRGHNEQFF
TGTGCCACCAGCAGAGACCGACGGGGTCACAATGAGCAGTTCTTC
>TRBJ1-1|.|TRBV18|TRBD1
CASSSATSDRTMNTEAFF
TGTGCCAGCTCATCCGCCACCTCGGACAGGACCATGAACACTGAAGCTTTCTTT
>TRBJ2-1|.|TRBV19|TRBD1
CASRDRVKGNEQFF
TGTGCCAGTCGCGACAGGGTAAAAGGCAATGAGCAGTTCTTC
>TRBJ1-6|.|TRBV18|.
CASSPPLGGNSPLHF
TGTGCCAGCTCACCACCATTGGGAGGGAATTCACCCCTCCACTTT
>TRBJ1-5|.|TRBV4-2|TRBD1
CASSPRTGGDQPQHF
TGTGCCAGCAGCCCTAGGACAGGGGGGGATCAGCCCCAGCATTTT
>TRBJ2-7|.|TRBV29-1|TRBD1
CSVGQGLREQYF
TGCAGCGTTGGACAGGGGCTTAGGGAGCAGTACTTC
>TRBJ1-5|.|TRBV19|.
CASRSTGYQPQHF
TGTGCCAGTAGAAGCACGGGTTATCAGCCCCAGCATTTT
>TRBJ2-1|.|TRBV19|TRBD2
CASSIDLWLAGVNEQFF
TGTGCCAGTAGTATAGATCTATGGCTAGCGGGAGTAAATGAGCAGTTCTTC
>TRBJ1-2|.|TRBV29-1|TRBD1
CSVDPTGTGGINYYGYTF
TGCAGCGTTGATCCCACCGGGACAGGGGGCATAAACTACTATGGCTACACCTTC
>TRBJ1-1|.|TRBV18|TRBD1
CASSQSRTGDTEAFF
TGTGCCAGCTCCCAGTCCCGGACAGGTGACACTGAAGCTTTCTTT
>TRBJ1-2|.|TRBV7-3|TRBD1
CASSRDREDGYTF
TGTGCCAGCAGCCGGGACAGGGAGGATGGCTACACCTTC
>TRBJ1-3|.|TRBV4-2|TRBD1
CASSQAKVLDRVPGNTIYF
TGTGCCAGCAGCCAAGCTAAAGTCCTCGACAGGGTCCCTGGAAACACCATATATTTT
>TRBJ1-1|.|TRBV29-1|.
CSVESRYTEAFF
TGCAGCGTTGAGAGTCGGTACACTGAAGCTTTCTTT
>TRBJ1-1|few|TRBV7-9|.
CASSPLGGRDTEAFF
TGTGCCAGCAGCCCCCTCGGGGGGCGGGACACTGAAGCTTTCTTT
>TRBJ2-3|.|TRBV4-3|TRBD2
CASSREGQADTQYF
TGCGCCAGCAGCCGGGAGGGTCAAGCAGATACGCAGTATTTT
>TRBJ1-1|.|TRBV12-3/TRBV12-4|.
CASSFSFEAFF
TGTGCCAGCAGTTTTTCCTTCGAGGCTTTCTTT
>TRBJ1-6|.|TRBV7-6|TRBD1
CASSLEGADYNSPLHF
TGTGCCAGCAGCCTCGAGGGGGCGGACTATAATTCACCCCTCCACTTT
>TRBJ2-1|.|TRBV5-1|.
CASSPSQAESYNEQFF
TGCGCCAGCAGCCCTAGCCAAGCCGAATCCTACAATGAGCAGTTCTTC
>TRBJ1-1|.|TRBV18|.
CASSPGTINTEAFF
TGTGCCAGCTCACCAGGGACAATAAACACTGAAGCTTTCTTT
>TRBJ1-5|many|TRBV28|TRBD1
CASSTGQGLGQPQHF
TGTGCCAGCAGCACAGGACAGGGTCTCGGCCAGCCCCAGCATTTT
>TRBJ2-5|.|TRBV28|TRBD2
CASSPPRLAGTETQYF
TGTGCCAGCAGTCCGCCCCGACTAGCGGGTACAGAGACCCAGTACTTC
>TRBJ2-2|.|TRBV14|.
CASSQDGGQFGELFF
TGTGCCAGCAGCCAAGATGGCGGACAATTCGGGGAGCTGTTTTTT
>TRBJ1-1|.|TRBV7-9|.
CASSSLTLDRLNTEAFF
TGTGCCAGCAGCTCCCTCACCCTTGACAGGTTGAACACTGAAGCTTTCTTT
>TRBJ2-3|.|TRBV9|TRBD2
CASSVAAGGTDTQYF
TGTGCCAGCAGCGTCGCCGCGGGAGGTACAGATACGCAGTATTTT
>TRBJ1-2|.|TRBV5-4|TRBD1
CASRRQGSSHGYTF
TGTGCCAGCAGGCGACAGGGATCGTCTCATGGCTACACCTTC
>TRBJ1-2|.|TRBV6-5|TRBD1
CASRRTGGEDYGYTF
TGTGCCAGCAGACGGACAGGGGGTGAGGACTATGGCTACACCTTC
>TRBJ1-2|.|TRBV7-2|TRBD1
CASTRRVGQSNYGYTF
TGTGCCAGCACCCGACGGGTGGGACAGAGTAACTATGGCTACACCTTC
>TRBJ1-5|.|TRBV6-2/TRBV6-3|.
CASSYFTAGDNQPQHF
TGTGCCAGCAGTTACTTTACAGCAGGGGACAATCAGCCCCAGCATTTT
>TRBJ2-7|once|TRBV27|.
CASSLGFGSPYEQYF
TGTGCCAGCAGTTTGGGGTTCGGGAGCCCCTACGAGCAGTACTTC
>TRBJ1-2|.|TRBV3-1/TRBV3-2|.
CASSHRGNGYTF
TGTGCCAGCAGCCACAGAGGAAATGGCTACACCTTC
>TRBJ2-7|.|TRBV12-3/TRBV12-4|TRBD1
CASSPGGDEQYF
TGTGCCAGCAGTCCAGGGGGCGACGAGCAGTACTTC
>TRBJ1-3|.|TRBV23-1|TRBD1
CASSALGTVSSGNTIYF
TGCGCCAGCAGTGCCCTCGGGACAGTCAGCTCTGGAAACACCATATATTTT
>TRBJ2-4|.|TRBV6-5|.
CATSAKNIQYF
TGTGCCACCTCAGCCAAAAACATTCAGTACTTC
>TRBJ1-5|.|TRBV19|.
CASNPRHLGVGNQPQHF
TGTGCCAGTAACCCCAGACACTTAGGCGTGGGCAATCAGCCCCAGCATTTT
>TRBJ2-2|few|TRBV14|TRBD1
CASSRLGQGITGELFF
TGTGCCAGCAGCCGATTGGGACAGGGAATCACCGGGGAGCTGTTTTTT
>TRBJ2-4|.|TRBV5-1|.
CASSPGQLAKNIQYF
TGCGCCAGCAGCCCTGGTCAACTAGCCAAAAACATTCAGTACTTC
>TRBJ1-1|.|TRBV29-1|TRBD1
CSVEDPGGRWTEAFF
TGCAGCGTTGAAGACCCAGGGGGTAGATGGACTGAAGCTTTCTTT
>TRBJ2-6|.|TRBV9|.
CASSVGGQSSGANVLTF
TGTGCCAGCAGCGTCGGGGGACAGAGCTCTGGGGCCAACGTCCTGACTTTC
>TRBJ2-7|.|TRBV5-4|TRBD2
CASSKGLEVSSYEQYF
TGTGCCAGCAGCAAGGGACTAGAGGTCAGCTCCTACGAGCAGTACTTC
>TRBJ2-3|.|TRBV20-1|.
CSAWVRTQYF
TGCAGTGCTTGGGTGAGGACGCAGTATTTT
>TRBJ1-3|.|TRBV7-9|.
CASSPPGVPGNTIYF
TGTGCCAGCAGCCCTCCAGGGGTTCCTGGAAACACCATATATTTT
>TRBJ1-2|.|TRBV28|TRBD1
CASSLRQGFGGYTF
TGTGCCAGCAGTTTGCGACAGGGGTTCGGTGGCTACACCTTC
>TRBJ1-1|.|TRBV18|.
CASSARGSRSTEAFF
TGTGCCAGCTCAGCCCGGGGGTCGAGGAGCACTGAAGCTTTCTTT
>TRBJ2-1|.|TRBV28|.
CASTTGGGYNEQFF
TGTGCCAGCACCACCGGAGGCGGCTACAATGAGCAGTTCTTC
>TRBJ2-1|.|TRBV10-2|TRBD2
CASNPGLAGADYNEQFF
TGCGCCAGCAACCCCGGACTAGCGGGAGCCGACTACAATGAGCAGTTCTTC
>TRBJ1-5|.|TRBV28|.
CASSFGAGLQPQHF
TGTGCCAGCAGTTTCGGAGCAGGGCTTCAGCCCCAGCATTTT
>TRBJ2-7|.|TRBV10-3|TRBD1
CAISEQGYEQYF
TGTGCCATCAGTGAACAGGGGTACGAGCAGTACTTC
>TRBJ2-6|.|TRBV20-1|.
CSASVQGFFAGANVLTF
TGCAGTGCTAGTGTACAGGGTTTCTTCGCTGGGGCCAACGTCCTGACTTTC
>TRBJ1-1|.|TRBV7-2|.
CASSLSPGVEITEAFF
TGTGCCAGCAGCTTATCCCCAGGGGTGGAGATCACTGAAGCTTTCTTT
>TRBJ1-2|.|TRBV19|.
CASSIPNSYGYTF
TGTGCCAGTAGTATCCCGAATAGCTATGGCTACACCTTC
>TRBJ1-5|once|TRBV3-1/TRBV3-2|TRBD1
CASSPRTGGQPQHF
TGTGCCAGCAGCCCGAGGACAGGTGGTCAGCCCCAGCATTTT
>TRBJ1-6|.|TRBV5-1|.
CASSRDLTTTDSPLHF
TGCGCCAGCAGCCGTGACCTTACTACCACGGATTCACCCCTCCACTTT
>TRBJ1-4|.|TRBV5-4|.
CASSQEGRDEKLFF
TGTGCCAGCAGCCAGGAGGGCAGGGATGAAAAACTGTTTTTT
>TRBJ1-1|.|TRBV11-2|.
CASSFEGNTEAFF
TGTGCCAGCAGCTTTGAGGGGAACACTGAAGCTTTCTTT
>TRBJ2-5|.|TRBV6-2/TRBV6-3|TRBD2
CASSSTGTSGRATQYF
TGTGCCAGCAGTTCCACCGGGACTAGCGGGAGGGCGACCCAGTACTTC